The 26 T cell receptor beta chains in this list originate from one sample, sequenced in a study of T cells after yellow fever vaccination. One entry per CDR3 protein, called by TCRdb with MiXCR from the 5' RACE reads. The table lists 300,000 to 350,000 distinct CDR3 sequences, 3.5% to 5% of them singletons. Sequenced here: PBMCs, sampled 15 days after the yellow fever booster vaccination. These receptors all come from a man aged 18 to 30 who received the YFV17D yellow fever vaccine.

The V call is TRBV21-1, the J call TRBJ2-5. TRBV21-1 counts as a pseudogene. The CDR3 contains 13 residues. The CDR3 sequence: CASREQILETQYF. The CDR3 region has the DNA TGTGCCAGCAGAGAACAGATCCTAGAGACCCAGTACTTC.

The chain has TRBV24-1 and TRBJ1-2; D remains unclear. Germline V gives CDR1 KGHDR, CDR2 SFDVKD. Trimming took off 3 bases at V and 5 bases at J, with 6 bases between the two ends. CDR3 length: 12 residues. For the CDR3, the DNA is TGTGCCACCAGTGATGTACAATATGGCTACACCTTC. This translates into CATSDVQYGYTF.

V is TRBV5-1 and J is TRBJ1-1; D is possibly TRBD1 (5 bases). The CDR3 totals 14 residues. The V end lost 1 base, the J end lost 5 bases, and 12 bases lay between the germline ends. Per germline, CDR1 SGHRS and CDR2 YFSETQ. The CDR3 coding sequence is TGCGCCAGCAGCTTGAGTGGGGGGGGAACTGAAGCTTTCTTT. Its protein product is CASSLSGGGTEAFF.

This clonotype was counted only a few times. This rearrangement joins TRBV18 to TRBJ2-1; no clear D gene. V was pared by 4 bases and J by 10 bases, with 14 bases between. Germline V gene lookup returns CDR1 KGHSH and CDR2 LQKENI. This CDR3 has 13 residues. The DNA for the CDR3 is TGTGCCAGCTCACTGGTCTTTCACAGCGAGCAGTTCTTC. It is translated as CASSLVFHSEQFF. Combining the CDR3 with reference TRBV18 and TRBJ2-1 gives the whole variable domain NAGVMQNPRHLVRRRGQEARLRCSPMKGHSHVYWYRQLPEEGLKFMVYLQKENIIDESGMPKERFSAEFPKEGPSILRIQQVVRGDSAAYFCASSLVFHSEQFFGPGTRLTVL.

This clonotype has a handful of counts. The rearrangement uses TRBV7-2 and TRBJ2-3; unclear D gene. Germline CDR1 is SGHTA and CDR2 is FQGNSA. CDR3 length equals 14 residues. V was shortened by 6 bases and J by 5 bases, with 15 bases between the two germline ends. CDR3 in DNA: TGTGCCAGCAGTAGTGGGCTGGGGATAGATACGCAGTATTTT. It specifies CASSSGLGIDTQYF.

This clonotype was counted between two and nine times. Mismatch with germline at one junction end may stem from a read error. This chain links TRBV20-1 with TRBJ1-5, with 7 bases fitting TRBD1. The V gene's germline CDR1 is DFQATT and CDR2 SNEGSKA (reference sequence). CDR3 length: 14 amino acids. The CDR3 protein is CSAGETGSNQPQHF. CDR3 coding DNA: TGCAGTGCTGGAGAGACAGGGTCGAATCAGCCCCAGCATTTT.

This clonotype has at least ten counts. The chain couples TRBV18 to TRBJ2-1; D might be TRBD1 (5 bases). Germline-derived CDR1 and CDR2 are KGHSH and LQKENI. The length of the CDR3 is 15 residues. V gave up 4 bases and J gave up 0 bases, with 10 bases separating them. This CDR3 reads CASSQRGSSYNEQFF. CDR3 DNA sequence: TGTGCCAGCTCACAAAGGGGTAGCTCCTACAATGAGCAGTTCTTC.

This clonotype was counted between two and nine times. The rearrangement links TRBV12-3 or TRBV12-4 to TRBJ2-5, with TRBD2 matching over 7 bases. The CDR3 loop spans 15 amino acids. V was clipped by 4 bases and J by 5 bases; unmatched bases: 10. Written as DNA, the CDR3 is TGTGCCAGCAGTTCCTCTTGGGAGGGGCGGGAGACCCAGTACTTC. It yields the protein CASSSSWEGRETQYF.

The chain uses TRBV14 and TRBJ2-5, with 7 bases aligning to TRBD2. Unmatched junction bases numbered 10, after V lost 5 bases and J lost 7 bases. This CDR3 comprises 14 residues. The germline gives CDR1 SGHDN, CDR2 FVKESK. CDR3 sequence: CASSALDGGGTQYF. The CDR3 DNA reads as TGTGCCAGCAGCGCTTTGGACGGCGGGGGGACCCAGTACTTC.

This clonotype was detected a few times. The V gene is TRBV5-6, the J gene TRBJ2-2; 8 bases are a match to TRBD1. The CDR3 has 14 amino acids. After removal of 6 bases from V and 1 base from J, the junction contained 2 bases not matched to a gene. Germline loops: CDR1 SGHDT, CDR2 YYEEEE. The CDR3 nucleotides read TGTGCCAGCATCGGACAGGGGAACACCGGGGAGCTGTTTTTT. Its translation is CASIGQGNTGELFF.

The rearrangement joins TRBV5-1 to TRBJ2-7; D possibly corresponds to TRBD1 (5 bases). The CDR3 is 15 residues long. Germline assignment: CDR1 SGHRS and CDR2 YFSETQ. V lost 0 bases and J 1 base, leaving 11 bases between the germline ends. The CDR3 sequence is CASSLDHRSSYEQYF. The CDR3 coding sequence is TGCGCCAGCAGCTTGGATCACAGGAGTTCCTACGAGCAGTACTTC.

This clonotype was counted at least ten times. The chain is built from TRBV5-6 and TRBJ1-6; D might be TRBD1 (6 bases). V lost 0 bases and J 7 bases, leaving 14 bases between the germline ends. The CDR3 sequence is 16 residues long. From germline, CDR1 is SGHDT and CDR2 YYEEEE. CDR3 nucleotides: TGTGCCAGCAGCTTGGGGCAGGGGTTGGAGAATTCACCCCTCCACTTT. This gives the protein CASSLGQGLENSPLHF.

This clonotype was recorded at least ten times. The CDR3: CASSFGGTLNTEAFF. The CDR3 DNA reads TGTGCCAGCAGTTTTGGCGGAACACTGAACACTGAAGCTTTCTTT. The chain joins TRBV12-3 or TRBV12-4 to TRBJ1-1; no firm D call. The length of the CDR3 is 15 residues. Trimming pared 3 bases from V and 0 bases from J, leaving 11 bases between.

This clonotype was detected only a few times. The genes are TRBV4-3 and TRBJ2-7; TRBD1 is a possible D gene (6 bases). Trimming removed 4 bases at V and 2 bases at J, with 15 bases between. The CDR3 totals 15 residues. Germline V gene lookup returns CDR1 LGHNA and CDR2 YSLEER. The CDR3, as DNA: TGCGCCAGCAGCCGAAACCGGGACACAGCCTACGAGCAGTACGTC. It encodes CASSRNRDTAYEQYV.

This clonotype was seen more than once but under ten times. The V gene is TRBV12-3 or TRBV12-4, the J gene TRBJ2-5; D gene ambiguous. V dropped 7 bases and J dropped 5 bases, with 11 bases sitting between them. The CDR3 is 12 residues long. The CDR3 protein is CASMSSFETQYF. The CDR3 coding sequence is TGTGCCAGCATGTCCAGCTTTGAGACCCAGTACTTC.

Here the CDR3 DNA reads TGCGCCAGCAGCTTGGGGGGGCCGGCTAGTGAGCAGTTCTTC. Translating gives CASSLGGPASEQFF. This sequence joins TRBV5-1 and TRBJ2-1; D may be TRBD1 (6 bases). The germline V gene has CDR1 SGHRS and CDR2 YFSETQ. V was clipped by 0 bases and J by 9 bases, with 13 bases between them. The CDR3 loop spans 14 amino acids.

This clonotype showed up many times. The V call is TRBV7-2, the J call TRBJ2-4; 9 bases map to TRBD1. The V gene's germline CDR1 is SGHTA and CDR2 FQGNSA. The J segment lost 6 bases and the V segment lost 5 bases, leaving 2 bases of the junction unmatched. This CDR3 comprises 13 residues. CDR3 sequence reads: CASSRQGGNIQYF. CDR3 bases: TGTGCCAGCAGCCGACAGGGGGGAAACATTCAGTACTTC.

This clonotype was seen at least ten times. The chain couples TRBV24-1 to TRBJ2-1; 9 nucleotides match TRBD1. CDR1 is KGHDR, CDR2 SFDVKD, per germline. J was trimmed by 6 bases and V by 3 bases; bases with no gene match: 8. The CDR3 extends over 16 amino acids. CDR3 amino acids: CATSDAGTGSFNEQFF. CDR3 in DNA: TGTGCCACCAGTGATGCCGGGACAGGGTCTTTCAATGAGCAGTTCTTC.

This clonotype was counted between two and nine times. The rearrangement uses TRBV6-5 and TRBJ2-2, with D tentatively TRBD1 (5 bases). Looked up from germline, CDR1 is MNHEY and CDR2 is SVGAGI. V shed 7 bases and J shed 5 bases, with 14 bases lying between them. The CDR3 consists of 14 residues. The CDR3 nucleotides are TGTGCCAGCACTAGGGGATCAGCGACCGGGGAGCTGTTTTTT. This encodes CASTRGSATGELFF.

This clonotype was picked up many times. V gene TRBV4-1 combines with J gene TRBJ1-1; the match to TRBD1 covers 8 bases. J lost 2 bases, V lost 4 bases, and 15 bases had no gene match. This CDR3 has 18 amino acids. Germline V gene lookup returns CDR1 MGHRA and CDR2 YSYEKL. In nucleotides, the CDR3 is TGCGCCAGCAGCCTCAGAGCCGGGACAGGAATAGGAAACACTGAAGCTTTCTTT. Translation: CASSLRAGTGIGNTEAFF.

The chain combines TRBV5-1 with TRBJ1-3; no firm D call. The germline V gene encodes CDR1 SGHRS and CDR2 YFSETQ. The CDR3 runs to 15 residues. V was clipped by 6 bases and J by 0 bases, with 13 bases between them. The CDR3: CASTVGSSSGNTIYF. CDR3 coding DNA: TGCGCCAGCACCGTGGGGAGTAGCTCTGGAAACACCATATATTTT.

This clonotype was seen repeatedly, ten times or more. CDR3 protein: CASSYSTSYTGELFF. The CDR3 DNA is TGTGCCAGCAGTTACTCGACGTCTTACACCGGGGAGCTGTTTTTT. The V call is TRBV6-5, the J call TRBJ2-2; D not resolved. The CDR3 is made up of 15 amino acids. The germline V gene encodes CDR1 MNHEY and CDR2 SVGAGI. V lost 0 bases and J 3 bases, leaving 8 bases between the germline ends.

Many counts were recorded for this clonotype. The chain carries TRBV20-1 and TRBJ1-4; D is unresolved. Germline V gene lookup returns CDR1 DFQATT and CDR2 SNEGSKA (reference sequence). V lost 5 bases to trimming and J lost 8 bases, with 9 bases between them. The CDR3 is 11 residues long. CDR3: CSAWFGEKLFF. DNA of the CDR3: TGCAGTGCTTGGTTCGGAGAAAAACTGTTTTTT.

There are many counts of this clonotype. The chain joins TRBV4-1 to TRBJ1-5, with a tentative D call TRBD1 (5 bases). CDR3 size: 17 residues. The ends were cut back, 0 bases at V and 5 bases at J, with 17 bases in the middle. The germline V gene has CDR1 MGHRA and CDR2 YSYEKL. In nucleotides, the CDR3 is TGCGCCAGCAGCCAAGAGAGGGGAGGGGTGAGAGATCAGCCCCAGCATTTT. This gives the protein CASSQERGGVRDQPQHF.

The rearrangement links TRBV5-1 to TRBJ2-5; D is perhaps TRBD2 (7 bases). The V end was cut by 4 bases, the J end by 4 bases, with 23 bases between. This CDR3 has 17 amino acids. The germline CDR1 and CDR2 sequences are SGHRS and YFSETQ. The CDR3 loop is CASSLSPRGGGGETQYF. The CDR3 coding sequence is TGCGCCAGCAGCCTCTCCCCGAGGGGGGGCGGGGGAGAGACCCAGTACTTC.

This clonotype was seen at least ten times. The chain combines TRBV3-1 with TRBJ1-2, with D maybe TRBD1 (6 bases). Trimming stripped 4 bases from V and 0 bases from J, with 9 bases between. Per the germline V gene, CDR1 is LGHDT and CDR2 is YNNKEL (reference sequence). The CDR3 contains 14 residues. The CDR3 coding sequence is TGTGCCAGCAGCCCCCGGACAGCTAACTATGGCTACACCTTC. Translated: CASSPRTANYGYTF.